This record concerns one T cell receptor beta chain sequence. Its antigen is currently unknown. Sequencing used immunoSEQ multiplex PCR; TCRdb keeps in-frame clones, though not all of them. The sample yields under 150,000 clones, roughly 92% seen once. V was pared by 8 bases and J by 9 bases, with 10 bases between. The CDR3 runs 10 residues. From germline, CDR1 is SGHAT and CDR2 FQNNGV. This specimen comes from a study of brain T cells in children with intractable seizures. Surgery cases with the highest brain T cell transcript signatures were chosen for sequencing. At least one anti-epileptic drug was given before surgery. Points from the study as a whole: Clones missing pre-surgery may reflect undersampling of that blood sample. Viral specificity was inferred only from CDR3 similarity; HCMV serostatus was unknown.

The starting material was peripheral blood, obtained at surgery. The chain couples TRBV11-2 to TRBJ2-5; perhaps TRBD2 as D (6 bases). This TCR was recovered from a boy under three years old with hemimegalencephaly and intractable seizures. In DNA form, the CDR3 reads TGTGCCAGCGGACCGGGGGCCCAGTACTTC. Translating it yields CASGPGAQYF.